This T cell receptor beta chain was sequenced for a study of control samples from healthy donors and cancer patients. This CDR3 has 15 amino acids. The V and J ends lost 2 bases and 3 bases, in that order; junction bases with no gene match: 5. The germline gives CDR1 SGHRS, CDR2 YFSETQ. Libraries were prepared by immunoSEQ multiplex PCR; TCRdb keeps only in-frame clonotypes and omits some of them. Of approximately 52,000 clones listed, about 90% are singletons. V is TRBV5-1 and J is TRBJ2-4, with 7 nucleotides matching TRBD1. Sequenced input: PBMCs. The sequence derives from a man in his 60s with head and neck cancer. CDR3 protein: CASSLGQAVKNIQYF. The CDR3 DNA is TGCGCCAGCAGCTTAGGACAGGCCGTCAAAAACATTCAGTACTTC. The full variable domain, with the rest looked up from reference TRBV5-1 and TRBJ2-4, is KAGVTQTPRYLIKTRGQQVTLSCSPISGHRSVSWYQQTPGQGLQFLFEYFSETQRNKGNFPGRFSGRQFSNSRSEMNVSTLELGDSALYLCASSLGQAVKNIQYFGAGTRLSVL.